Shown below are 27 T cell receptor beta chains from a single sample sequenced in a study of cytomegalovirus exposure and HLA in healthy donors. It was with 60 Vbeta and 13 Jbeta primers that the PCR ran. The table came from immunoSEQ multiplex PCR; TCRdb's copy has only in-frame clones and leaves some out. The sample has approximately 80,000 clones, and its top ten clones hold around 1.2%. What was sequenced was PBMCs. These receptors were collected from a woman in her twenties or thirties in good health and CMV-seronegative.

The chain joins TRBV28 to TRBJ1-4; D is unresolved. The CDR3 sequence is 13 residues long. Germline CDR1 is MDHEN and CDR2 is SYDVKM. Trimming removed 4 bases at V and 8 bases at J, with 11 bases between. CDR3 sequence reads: CASSSRLTEKLFF. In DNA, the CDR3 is TGTGCCAGCAGTTCAAGACTAACCGAAAAACTGTTTTTT.

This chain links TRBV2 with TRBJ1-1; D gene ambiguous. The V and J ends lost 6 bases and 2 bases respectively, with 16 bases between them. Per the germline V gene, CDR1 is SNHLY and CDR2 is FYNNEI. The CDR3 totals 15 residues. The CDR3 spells CASRQQRDLNTEAFF. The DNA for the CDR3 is TGTGCCAGCAGGCAACAGAGGGATTTAAACACTGAAGCTTTCTTT.

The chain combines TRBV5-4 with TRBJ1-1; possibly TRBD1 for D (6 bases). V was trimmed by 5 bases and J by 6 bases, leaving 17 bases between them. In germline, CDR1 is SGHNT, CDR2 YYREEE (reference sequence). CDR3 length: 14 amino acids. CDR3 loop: CASSDAGVPPEAFF. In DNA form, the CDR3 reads TGTGCCAGCAGTGATGCAGGGGTACCGCCTGAAGCTTTCTTT. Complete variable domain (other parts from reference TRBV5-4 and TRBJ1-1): ETGVTQSPTHLIKTRGQQVTLRCSSQSGHNTVSWYQQALGQGPQFIFQYYREEENGRGNFPPRFSGLQFPNYSSELNVNALELDDSALYLCASSDAGVPPEAFFGQGTRLTVV.

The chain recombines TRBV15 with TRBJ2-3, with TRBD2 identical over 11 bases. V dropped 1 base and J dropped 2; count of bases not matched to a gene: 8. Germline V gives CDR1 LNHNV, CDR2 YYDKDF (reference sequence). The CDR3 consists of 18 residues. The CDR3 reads CATSRGASGGSNTDTQYF. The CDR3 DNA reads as TGTGCCACCAGCAGAGGGGCTAGCGGGGGGTCCAACACAGATACGCAGTATTTT.

CDR3 sequence: CASSLGVRAYEQYF. CDR3 coding DNA: TGTGCCAGCAGCCTCGGGGTAAGGGCCTACGAGCAGTACTTC. This rearrangement joins TRBV2 to TRBJ2-7; D might be TRBD2 (5 bases). The V and J ends lost 6 bases and 2 bases respectively, with 14 bases between them. In germline, CDR1 is SNHLY, CDR2 FYNNEI. The CDR3 is 14 residues long.

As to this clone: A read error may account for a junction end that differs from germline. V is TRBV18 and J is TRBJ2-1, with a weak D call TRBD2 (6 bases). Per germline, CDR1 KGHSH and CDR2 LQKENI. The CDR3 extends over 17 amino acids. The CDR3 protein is CASSPYSSGSSDNEQFF. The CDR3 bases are TGTGCCAGCTCACCTTACAGTAGCGGAAGCTCCGACAATGAGCAGTTCTTC.

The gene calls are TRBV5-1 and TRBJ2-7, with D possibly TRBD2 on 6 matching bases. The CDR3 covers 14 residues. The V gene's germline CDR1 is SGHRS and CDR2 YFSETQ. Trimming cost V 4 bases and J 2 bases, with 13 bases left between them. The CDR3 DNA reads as TGCGCCAGCAGCCGGGACTCCCACCCCTACGAGCAGTACTTC. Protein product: CASSRDSHPYEQYF.

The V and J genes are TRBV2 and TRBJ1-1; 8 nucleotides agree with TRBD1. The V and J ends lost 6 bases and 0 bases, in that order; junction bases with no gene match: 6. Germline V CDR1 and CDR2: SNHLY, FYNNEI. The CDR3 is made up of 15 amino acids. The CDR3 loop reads CASRGQGYLNTEAFF. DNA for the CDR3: TGTGCCAGCAGAGGACAGGGTTACTTGAACACTGAAGCTTTCTTT.

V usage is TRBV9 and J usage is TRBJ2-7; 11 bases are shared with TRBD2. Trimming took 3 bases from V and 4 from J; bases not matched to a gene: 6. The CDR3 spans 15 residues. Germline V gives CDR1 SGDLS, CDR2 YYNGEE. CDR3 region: CASSAGTSGNYEQYF. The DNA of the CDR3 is TGTGCCAGCAGCGCGGGGACTAGCGGAAATTACGAGCAGTACTTC.

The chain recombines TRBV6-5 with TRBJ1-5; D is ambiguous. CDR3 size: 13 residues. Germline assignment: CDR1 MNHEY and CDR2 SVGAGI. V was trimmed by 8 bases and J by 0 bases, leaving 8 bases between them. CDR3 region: CASSRGSNQPQHF. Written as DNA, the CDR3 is TGTGCCAGCTCCCGGGGTAGCAATCAGCCCCAGCATTTT.

The CDR3 nucleotides are TGTGCCAGCACCGACGGGGGGCGCGGACAAGAAGCTTTCTTT. The encoded protein is CASTDGGRGQEAFF. The chain employs TRBV6-1 and TRBJ1-1, with D maybe TRBD1 (6 bases). From germline, CDR1 is MNHNS and CDR2 SASEGT. The CDR3 is 14 amino acids. Deletions cut 7 bases from V and 8 bases from J, with 20 bases between.

The CDR3 region has the DNA TGTGCCAGTAGTATAGATGTGGGAGGGCCGCGGGAGCAGTTCTTC. This codes for CASSIDVGGPREQFF. This chain connects TRBV19 to TRBJ2-1, with 7 bases lining up with TRBD2. CDR1 is LNHDA, CDR2 SQIVND, per germline (reference sequence). CDR3 size: 15 residues. Germline trimming cut 0 bases from V and 10 bases from J; bases unmatched to any gene: 9.

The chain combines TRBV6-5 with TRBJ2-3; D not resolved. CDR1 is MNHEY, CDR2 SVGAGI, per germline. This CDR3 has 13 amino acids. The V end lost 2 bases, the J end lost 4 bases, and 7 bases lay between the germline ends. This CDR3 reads CASSYGPADTQYF. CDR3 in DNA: TGTGCCAGCAGTTACGGGCCCGCAGATACGCAGTATTTT.

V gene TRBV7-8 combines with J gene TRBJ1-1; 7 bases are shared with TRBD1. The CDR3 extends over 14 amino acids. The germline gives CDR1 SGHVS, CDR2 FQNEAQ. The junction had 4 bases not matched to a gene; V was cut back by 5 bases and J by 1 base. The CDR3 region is CASSKHRGNTEAFF. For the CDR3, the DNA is TGTGCCAGCAGCAAGCACAGGGGGAACACTGAAGCTTTCTTT.

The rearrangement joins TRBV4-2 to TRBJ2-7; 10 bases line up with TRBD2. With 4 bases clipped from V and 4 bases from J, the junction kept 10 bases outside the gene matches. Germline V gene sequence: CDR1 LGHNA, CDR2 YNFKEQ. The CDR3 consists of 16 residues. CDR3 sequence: CASSRATTSGMYEQYF. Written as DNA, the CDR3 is TGTGCCAGCAGCCGAGCTACAACTAGCGGGATGTACGAGCAGTACTTC.

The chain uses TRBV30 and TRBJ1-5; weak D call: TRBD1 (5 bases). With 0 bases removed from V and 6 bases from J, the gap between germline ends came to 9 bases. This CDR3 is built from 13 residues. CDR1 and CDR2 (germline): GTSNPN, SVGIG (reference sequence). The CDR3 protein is CAWSVQGGQPQHF. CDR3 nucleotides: TGTGCCTGGAGTGTGCAGGGAGGTCAGCCCCAGCATTTT.

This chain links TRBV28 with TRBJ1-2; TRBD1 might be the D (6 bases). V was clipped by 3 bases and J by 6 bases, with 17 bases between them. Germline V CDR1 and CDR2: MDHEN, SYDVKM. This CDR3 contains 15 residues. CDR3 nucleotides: TGTGCCAGCAGTTTCCTCGTGCAGGGGAAAGATGGCTACACCTTC. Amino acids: CASSFLVQGKDGYTF.

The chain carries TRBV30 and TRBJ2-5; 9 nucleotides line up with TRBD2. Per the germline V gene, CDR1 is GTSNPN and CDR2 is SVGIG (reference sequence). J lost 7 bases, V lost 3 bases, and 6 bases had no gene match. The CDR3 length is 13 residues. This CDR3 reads CAWRFLAGATQYF. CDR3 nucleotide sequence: TGTGCCTGGAGGTTTTTAGCGGGGGCGACCCAGTACTTC. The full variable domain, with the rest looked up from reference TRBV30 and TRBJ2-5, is SQTIHQWPATLVQPVGSPLSLECTVEGTSNPNLYWYRQAAGRGLQLLFYSVGIGQISSEVPQNLSASRPQDRQFILSSKKLLLSDSGFYLCAWRFLAGATQYFGPGTRLLVL.

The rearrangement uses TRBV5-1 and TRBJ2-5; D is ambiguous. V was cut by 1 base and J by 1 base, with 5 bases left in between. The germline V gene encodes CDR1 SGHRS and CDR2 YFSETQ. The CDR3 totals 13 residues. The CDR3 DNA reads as TGCGCCAGCAGCTTGTCGGGCCAAGAGACCCAGTACTTC. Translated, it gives CASSLSGQETQYF.

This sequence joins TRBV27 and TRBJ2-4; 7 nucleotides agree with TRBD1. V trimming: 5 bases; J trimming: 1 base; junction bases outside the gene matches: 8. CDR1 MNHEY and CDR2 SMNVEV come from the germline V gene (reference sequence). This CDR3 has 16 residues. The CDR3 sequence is CASSPYTGDAKNIQYF. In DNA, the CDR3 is TGTGCCAGCAGTCCATACACAGGGGACGCCAAAAACATTCAGTACTTC.

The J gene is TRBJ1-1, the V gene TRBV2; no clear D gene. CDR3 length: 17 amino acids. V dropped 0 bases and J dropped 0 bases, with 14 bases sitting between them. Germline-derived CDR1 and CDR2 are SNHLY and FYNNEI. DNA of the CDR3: TGTGCCAGCAGTGAAGCCGGGTCAGCTAACATGAACACTGAAGCTTTCTTT. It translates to CASSEAGSANMNTEAFF.

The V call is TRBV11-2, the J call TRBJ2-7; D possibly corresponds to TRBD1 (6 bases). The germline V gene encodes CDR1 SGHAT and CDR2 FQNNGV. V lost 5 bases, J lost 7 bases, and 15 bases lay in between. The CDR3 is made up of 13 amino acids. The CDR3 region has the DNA TGTGCCAGCAGCCACCGACAGGAGTGGGAGCAGTACTTC. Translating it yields CASSHRQEWEQYF.

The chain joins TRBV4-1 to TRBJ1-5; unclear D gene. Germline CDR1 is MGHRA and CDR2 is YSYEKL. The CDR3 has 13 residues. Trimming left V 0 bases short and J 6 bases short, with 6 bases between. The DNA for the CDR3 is TGCGCCAGCAGCCAAGATCGAGCTCAGCCCCAGCATTTT. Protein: CASSQDRAQPQHF.

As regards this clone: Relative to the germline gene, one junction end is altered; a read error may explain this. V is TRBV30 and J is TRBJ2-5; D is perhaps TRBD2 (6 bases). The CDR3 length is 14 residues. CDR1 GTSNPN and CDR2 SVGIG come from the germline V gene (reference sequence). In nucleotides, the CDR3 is TGTGCCTGGAGGGGGGGAGCCGTCCAAGAGAACCAGTACTTC. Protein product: CAWRGGAVQENQYF.

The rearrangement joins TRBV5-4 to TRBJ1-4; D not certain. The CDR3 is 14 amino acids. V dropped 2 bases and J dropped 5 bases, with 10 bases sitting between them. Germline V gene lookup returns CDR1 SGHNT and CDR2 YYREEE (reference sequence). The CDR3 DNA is TGTGCCAGCAGCTTCGGACTCAAGAATGAAAAACTGTTTTTT. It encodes CASSFGLKNEKLFF.

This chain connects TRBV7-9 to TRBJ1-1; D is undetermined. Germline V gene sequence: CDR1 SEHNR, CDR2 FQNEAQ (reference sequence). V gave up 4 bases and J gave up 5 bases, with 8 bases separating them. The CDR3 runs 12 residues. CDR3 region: CASSWLDTEAFF. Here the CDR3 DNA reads TGTGCCAGCAGCTGGTTAGATACTGAAGCTTTCTTT. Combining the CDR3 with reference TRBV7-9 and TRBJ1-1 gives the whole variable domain DTGVSQNPRHKITKRGQNVTFRCDPISEHNRLYWYRQTLGQGPEFLTYFQNEAQLEKSRLLSDRFSAERPKGSFSTLEIQRTEQGDSAMYLCASSWLDTEAFFGQGTRLTVV.

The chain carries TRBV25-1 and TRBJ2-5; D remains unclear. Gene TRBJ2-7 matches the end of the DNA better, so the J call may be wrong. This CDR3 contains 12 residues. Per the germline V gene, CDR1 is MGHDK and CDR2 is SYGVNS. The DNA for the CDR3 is TGTGCCAGCAGTGGGCTGGACTACGAGCAGTACTTC. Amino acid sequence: CASSGLDYEQYF.